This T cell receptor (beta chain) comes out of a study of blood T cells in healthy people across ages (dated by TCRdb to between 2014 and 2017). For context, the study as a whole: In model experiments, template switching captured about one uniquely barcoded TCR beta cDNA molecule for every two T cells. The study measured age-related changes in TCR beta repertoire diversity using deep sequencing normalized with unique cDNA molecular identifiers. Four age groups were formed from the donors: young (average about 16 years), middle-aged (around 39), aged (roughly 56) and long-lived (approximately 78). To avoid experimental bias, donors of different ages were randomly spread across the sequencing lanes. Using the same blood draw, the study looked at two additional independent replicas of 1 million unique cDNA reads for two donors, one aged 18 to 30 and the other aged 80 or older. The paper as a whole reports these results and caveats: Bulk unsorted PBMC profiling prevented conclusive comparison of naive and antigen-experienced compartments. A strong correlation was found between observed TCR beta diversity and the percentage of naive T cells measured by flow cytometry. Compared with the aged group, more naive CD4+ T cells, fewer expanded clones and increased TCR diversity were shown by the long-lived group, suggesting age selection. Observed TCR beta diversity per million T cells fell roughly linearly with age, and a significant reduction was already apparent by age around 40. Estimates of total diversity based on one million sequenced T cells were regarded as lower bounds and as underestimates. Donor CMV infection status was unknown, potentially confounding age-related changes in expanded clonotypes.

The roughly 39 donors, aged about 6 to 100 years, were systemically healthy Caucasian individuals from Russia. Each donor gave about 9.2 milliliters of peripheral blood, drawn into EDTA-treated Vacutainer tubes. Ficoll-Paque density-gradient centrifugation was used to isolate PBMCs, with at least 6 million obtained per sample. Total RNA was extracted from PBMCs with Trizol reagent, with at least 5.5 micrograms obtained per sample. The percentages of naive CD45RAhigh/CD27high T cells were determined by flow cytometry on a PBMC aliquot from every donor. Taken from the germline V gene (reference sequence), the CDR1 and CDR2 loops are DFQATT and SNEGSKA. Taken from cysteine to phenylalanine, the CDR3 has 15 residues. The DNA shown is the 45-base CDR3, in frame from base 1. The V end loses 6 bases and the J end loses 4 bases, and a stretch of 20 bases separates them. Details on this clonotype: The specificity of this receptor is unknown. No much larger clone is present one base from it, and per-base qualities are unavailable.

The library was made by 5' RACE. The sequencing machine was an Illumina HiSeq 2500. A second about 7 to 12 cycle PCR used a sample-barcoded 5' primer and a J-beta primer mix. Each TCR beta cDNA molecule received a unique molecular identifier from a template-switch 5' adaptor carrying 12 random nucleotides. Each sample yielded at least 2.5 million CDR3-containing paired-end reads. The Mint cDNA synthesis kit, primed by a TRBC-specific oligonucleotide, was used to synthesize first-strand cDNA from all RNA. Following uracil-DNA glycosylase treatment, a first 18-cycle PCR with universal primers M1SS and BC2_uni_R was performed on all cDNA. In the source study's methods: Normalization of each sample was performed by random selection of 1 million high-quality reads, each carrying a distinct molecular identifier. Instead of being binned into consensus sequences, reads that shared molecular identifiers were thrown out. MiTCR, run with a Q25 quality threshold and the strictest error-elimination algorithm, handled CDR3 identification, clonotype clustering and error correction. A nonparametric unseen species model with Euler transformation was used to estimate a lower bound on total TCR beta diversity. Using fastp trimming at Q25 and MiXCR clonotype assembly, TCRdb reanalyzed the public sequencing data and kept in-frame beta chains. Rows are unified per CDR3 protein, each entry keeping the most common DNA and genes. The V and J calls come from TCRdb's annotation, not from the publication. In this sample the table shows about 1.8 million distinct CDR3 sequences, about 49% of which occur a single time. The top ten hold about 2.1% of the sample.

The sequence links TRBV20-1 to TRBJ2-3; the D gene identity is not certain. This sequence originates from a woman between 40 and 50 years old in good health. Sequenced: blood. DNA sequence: TGCAGTGCGAGTCCCCGAGCTCGTGCGGCAGATACGCAGTATTTT. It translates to CSASPRARAADTQYF.